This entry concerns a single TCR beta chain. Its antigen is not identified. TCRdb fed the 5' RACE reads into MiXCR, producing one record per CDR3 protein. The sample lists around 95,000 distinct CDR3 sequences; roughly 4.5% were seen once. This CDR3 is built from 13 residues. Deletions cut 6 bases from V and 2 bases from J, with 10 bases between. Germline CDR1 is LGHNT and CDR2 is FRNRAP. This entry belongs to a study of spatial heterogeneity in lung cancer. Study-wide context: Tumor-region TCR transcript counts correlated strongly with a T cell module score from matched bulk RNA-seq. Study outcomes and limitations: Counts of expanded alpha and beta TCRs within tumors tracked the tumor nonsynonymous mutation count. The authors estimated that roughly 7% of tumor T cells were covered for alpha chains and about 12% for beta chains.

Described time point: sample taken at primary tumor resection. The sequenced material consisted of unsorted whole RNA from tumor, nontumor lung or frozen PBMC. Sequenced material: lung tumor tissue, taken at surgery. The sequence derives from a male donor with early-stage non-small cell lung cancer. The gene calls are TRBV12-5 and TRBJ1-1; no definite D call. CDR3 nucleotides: TGTGCTAGTGGCCCCACGGAAAACACTGAAGCTTTCTTT. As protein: CASGPTENTEAFF.